A selection of T cell receptor beta chains follows, all from one sample in a study of T cell responses to AZD1222 COVID-19 vaccine. Clones were read by immunoSEQ multiplex PCR, and TCRdb kept only the in-frame ones, dropping some. Counted here are about 120,000 clones, 70% to 90% occurring once; the ten biggest clones make up 1.5% to 1.7%. Sequencing was performed on peripheral blood, taken on day 0 of AZD1222 vaccination. These receptors originate from an adult in good health. Each CDR3 is given with its conserved first and last residue. Fields, in order: V gene, CDR3 protein.

TRBV7-3	CASSGLAGYEQFF
TRBV7-3	CASSFGSETQYF
TRBV30	CAWSALRGRNYGYTF
TRBV11-2	CASSLGDRGPGEQYF
TRBV14	CASSQDYVGAFEAFF
TRBV5-1	CASREGNEAFF
TRBV5-4	CASRDRSYGHEQFF
TRBV2	CASREATLSYNEQFF
TRBV24-1	CATKDRSETGELFF
TRBV7-8	CASSWTGGTYGYTF
TRBV11-2	CASSLDIQGNQPQHF
TRBV30	CAWSAVGNEQYF
TRBV10-1	CASSDAGMVNEQFF
TRBV18	CASSPGLAVSNTGELFF
TRBV25-1	CASRWGTDTQYF
TRBV3-1/TRBV3-2	CASSQAREQYF
TRBV3-1/TRBV3-2	CASSHGGETEAFF
TRBV11-2	CASRPLSATPRATYEQYF
TRBV2	CASGQGYISGNTIYF
TRBV6-1	CASSEEAGGGNYGYTF
TRBV28	CASSYPYTGGYTF
TRBV12-3/TRBV12-4	CASSLGQFEQFF
TRBV5-4	CASSVGTGLKKANYGYTF
TRBV11-2	CASSPGGPLTDTQYF
TRBV6-5	CASSFLSLAKNIQYF
TRBV28	CASSLTGSYEQYF
TRBV11-2	CASSFPGQANEKLFF
TRBV3-1/TRBV3-2	CASSQDLGGIGETQYF